Described below is a single TCR beta chain sequence and its context. V shed 4 bases, J shed 4 bases, and the junction held 11 bases outside the gene matches. Germline V gene lookup returns CDR1 MRHNA and CDR2 SNTAGT. CDR3 length equals 17 residues. The data derive from a study of blood T cell repertoires in COVID-19. Study in general: Sites across the United States, Italy and Spain contributed samples from acute and convalescent COVID-19. Sample material is recorded as cDNA or gDNA derived from T cells, B-cell-depleted T cells, or PBMCs.

Profiling relied on immunoSEQ multiplex PCR, and the TCRdb table lists in-frame clones only, not all of them. The data contain under 550,000 clones, 80% to 90% of them singletons. The genes are TRBV6-4 and TRBJ2-3; 10 bases map to TRBD2. The sequence was collected from a man aged 18 to 35 with COVID-19, enrolled during active disease. The material sequenced was peripheral blood. CDR3 in DNA: TGTGCCAGCAGTGGCCCAGTTAGCGGGGGGATTGCAGATACGCAGTATTTT. Translated: CASSGPVSGGIADTQYF.